This TCR beta chain is from a study of OX40 agonist ivuxolimab in advanced cancers. The repertoire was sequenced with immunoSEQ multiplex PCR; TCRdb's copy has only in-frame clones and lacks some. Altogether over 20,000 clones are present, around 83% being singletons, with the ten largest covering 34%. In the case of this clone: As yet, its antigen is unknown.

General study results and limits: At 0.1-3.0 mg/kg, partial responders had clonal expansion among the lowest observed. Clones of CD4+ and CD8+ blood T cells grew by week 6 at doses of 0.1 to 3.0 mg/kg.

Patients were excluded for autoimmune disease history or systemic immunosuppression. This CDR3 is 15 amino acids long. V lost 4 bases and J 4 bases, leaving 17 bases between the germline ends. The germline gives CDR1 SGHTS, CDR2 YDEGEE. The sequence derives from an adult with an advanced solid tumor such as melanoma, head and neck, liver or kidney cancer. V usage is TRBV5-8 and J usage is TRBJ1-2; the D is unclear. Sequencing was performed on CD4+ or CD8+ T cells sorted from blood, taken in a trial of the OX40 agonist ivuxolimab. The CDR3 DNA reads TGTGCCAGCAGCCAAGATAACGGGCCCGGCTATGGCTACACCTTC. It translates to CASSQDNGPGYGYTF.